Below, one TCR beta chain is given with its context. The target antigen is unknown. Profiled with immunoSEQ multiplex PCR; TCRdb holds only in-frame clones, not every one. The sample lists roughly 140,000 clones, 90% to 95% occurring once. This sample stems from a study of T cell responses to AZD1222 COVID-19 vaccine. Overall study findings and caveats: No repertoire was sampled before or during the peak T cell response, only after it.

The source material was peripheral blood, sampled on day 0 of MenACWY control vaccination. The receptor's source is an adult in good health.

In DNA form, the CDR3 reads TGTGCCAGCGCCGGGACAGCGAACACTGAAGCTTTCTTT. Translated: CASAGTANTEAFF. The V gene is TRBV19, the J gene TRBJ1-1; 7 bases are shared with TRBD1. The CDR3 covers 13 residues. Germline CDR1 reads LNHDA; CDR2 reads SQIVND (reference sequence). V was clipped by 9 bases and J by 1 base; unmatched bases: 5.